This T cell receptor beta chain was obtained from a study of blood T cell repertoires in COVID-19. Method: immunoSEQ multiplex PCR; TCRdb's copy keeps in-frame clones and lacks some. The table records fewer than 500,000 clones, over 75% of them present only once. From germline, CDR1 is GTSNPN and CDR2 SVGIG (reference sequence). Trimming removed 3 bases from V and 5 bases from J, with 8 bases in between. The CDR3 is 13 amino acids. This sequence originates from a woman aged 25 to 39 with acute COVID-19. Sequenced material: PBMCs or T cells enriched from blood (not recorded which). The V and J genes are TRBV30 and TRBJ1-6, with TRBD1 as a possible D gene (6 bases). CDR3 DNA: TGTGCCTGGAGGGACAGCAATAATTCACCCCTCCACTTT. As protein: CAWRDSNNSPLHF.